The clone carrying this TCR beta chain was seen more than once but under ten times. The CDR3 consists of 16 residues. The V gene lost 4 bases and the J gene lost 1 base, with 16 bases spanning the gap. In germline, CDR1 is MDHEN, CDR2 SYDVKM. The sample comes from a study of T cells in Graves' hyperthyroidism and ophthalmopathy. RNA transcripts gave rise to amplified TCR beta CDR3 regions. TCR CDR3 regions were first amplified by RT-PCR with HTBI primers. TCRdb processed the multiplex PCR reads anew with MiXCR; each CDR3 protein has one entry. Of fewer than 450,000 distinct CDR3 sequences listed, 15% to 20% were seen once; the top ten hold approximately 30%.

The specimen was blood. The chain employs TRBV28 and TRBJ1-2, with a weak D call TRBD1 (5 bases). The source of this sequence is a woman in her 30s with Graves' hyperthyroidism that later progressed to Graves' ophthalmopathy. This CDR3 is CASSSGGPSLNYGYTF. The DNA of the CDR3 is TGTGCCAGCAGTTCCGGGGGACCGAGTCTTAACTATGGCTACACCTTC.